This T cell receptor (beta chain) comes out of a study of Graves' ophthalmopathy and Graves' hyperthyroidism. The CDR3 is 14 amino acids. After removal of 6 bases from V and 2 bases from J, the junction contained 5 bases not matched to a gene. From germline, CDR1 is MNHEY and CDR2 SVGEGT. Amplification of the TCR beta CDR3 regions used RNA transcripts (as template). An opening RT-PCR round employed HTBI primers and preceded a second-round multiplex PCR. TCRdb reprocessed the multiplex PCR reads with MiXCR, giving one entry per CDR3 protein. The sample has about 180,000 distinct CDR3 sequences; less than 45% are singletons.

Sequenced input: peripheral blood. V usage is TRBV6-2 or TRBV6-3 and J usage is TRBJ2-7, with 9 positions matching TRBD1. The receptor was derived from a woman in her forties with Graves' ophthalmopathy. CDR3 sequence reads: CASRRRDRAYEQYF. As DNA, the CDR3 is TGTGCCAGCAGACGCCGGGACAGGGCCTACGAGCAGTACTTC.